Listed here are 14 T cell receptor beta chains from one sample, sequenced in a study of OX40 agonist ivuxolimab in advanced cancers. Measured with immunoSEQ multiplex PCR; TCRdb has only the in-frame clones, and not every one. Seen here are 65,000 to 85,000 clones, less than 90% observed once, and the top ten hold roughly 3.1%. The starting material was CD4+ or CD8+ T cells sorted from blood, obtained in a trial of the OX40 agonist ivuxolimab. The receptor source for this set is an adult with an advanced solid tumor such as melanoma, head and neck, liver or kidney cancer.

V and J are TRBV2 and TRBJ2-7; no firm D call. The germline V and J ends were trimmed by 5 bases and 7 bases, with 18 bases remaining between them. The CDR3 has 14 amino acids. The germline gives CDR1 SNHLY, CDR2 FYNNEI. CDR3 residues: CASSSDGSTGEQYF. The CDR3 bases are TGTGCCAGCAGTTCGGACGGCTCCACTGGAGAGCAGTACTTC.

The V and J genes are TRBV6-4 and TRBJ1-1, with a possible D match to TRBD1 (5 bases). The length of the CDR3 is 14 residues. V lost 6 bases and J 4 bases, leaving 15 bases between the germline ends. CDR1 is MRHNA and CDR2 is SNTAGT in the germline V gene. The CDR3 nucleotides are TGTGCCAGCAGGGGGACTTATATGAGCACTGAAGCTTTCTTT. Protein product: CASRGTYMSTEAFF.

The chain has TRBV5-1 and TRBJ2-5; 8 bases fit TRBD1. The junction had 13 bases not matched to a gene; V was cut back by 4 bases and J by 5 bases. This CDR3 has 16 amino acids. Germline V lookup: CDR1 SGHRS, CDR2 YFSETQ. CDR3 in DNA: TGCGCCAGCAGCCCGCGGACAGGGAGCGGTGTGGAGACCCAGTACTTC. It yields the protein CASSPRTGSGVETQYF.

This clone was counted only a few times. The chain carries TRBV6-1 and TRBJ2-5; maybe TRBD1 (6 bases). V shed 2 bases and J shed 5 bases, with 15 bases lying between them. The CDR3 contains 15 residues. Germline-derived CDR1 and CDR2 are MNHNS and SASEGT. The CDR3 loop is CASSETGRSGETQYF. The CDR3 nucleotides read TGTGCCAGCAGTGAAACAGGGAGATCGGGGGAGACCCAGTACTTC.

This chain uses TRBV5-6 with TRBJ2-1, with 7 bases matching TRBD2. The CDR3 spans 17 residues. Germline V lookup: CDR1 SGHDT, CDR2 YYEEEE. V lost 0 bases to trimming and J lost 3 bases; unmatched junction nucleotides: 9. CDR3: CASSLVGGANLYNEQFF. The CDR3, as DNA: TGTGCCAGCAGCTTGGTGGGAGGGGCCAACCTCTACAATGAGCAGTTCTTC. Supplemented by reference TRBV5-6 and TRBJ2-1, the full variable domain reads DAGVTQSPTHLIKTRGQQVTLRCSPKSGHDTVSWYQQALGQGPQFIFQYYEEEERQRGNFPDRFSGHQFPNYSSELNVNALLLGDSALYLCASSLVGGANLYNEQFFGPGTRLTVL.

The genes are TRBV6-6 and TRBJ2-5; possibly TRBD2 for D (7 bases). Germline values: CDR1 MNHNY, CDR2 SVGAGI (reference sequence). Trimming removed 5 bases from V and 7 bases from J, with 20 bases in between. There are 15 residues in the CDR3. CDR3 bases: TGTGCCAGCAGTCTAGGGTGGGGGGGCTCTGGGACCCAGTACTTC. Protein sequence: CASSLGWGGSGTQYF.

The CDR3 reads CASSQTGSGNTIYF. CDR3 bases: TGTGCCAGCAGTCAGACAGGGTCTGGAAACACCATATATTTT. The V and J genes are TRBV6-6 and TRBJ1-3, with 7 positions matching TRBD1. The germline V gene has CDR1 MNHNY and CDR2 SVGAGI (reference sequence). This CDR3 has 14 amino acids. Trimming removed 5 bases from V and 1 base from J; junction bases left unmatched: 2.

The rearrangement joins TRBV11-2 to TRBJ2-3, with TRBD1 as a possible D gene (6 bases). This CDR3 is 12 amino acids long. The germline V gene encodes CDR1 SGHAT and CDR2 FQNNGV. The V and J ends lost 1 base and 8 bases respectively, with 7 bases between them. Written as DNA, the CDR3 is TGTGCCAGCAGCTTAGCAGGGGTTACGCAGTATTTT. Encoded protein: CASSLAGVTQYF.

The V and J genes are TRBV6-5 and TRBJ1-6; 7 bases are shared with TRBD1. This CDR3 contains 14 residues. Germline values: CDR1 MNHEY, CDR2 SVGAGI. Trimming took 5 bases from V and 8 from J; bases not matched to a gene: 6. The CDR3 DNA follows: TGTGCCAGCAGTCCTGACAGGGTTGATTCACCCCTCCACTTT. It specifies CASSPDRVDSPLHF.

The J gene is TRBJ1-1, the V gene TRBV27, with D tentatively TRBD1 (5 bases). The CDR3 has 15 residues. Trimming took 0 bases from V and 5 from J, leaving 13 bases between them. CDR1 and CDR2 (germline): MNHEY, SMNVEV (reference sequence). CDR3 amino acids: CASSLSGGGRTEAFF. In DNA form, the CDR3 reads TGTGCCAGCAGTTTATCCGGGGGTGGGAGAACTGAAGCTTTCTTT.

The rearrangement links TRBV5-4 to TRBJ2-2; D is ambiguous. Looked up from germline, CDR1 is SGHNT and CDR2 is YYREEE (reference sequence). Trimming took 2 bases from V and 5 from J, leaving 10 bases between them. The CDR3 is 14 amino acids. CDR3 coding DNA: TGTGCCAGCAGCTTCATCACTGATACCGGGGAGCTGTTTTTT. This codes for CASSFITDTGELFF.

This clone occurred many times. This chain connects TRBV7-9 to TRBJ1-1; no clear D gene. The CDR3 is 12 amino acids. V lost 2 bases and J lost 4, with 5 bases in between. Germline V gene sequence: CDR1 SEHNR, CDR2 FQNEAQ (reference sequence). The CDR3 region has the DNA TGTGCCAGCAGCTTAATCAGCACTGAAGCTTTCTTT. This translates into CASSLISTEAFF.

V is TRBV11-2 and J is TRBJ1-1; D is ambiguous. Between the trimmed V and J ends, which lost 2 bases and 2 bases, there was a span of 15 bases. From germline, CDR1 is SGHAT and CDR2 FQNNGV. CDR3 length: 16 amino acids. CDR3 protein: CASSLSGGRSNTEAFF. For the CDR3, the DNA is TGTGCCAGCAGCTTATCGGGCGGCAGATCTAACACTGAAGCTTTCTTT.

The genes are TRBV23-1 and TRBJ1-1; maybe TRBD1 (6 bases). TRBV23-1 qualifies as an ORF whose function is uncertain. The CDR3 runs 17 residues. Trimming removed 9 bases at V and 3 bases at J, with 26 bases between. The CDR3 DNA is TGCGCCAGTATTAAATGGGGAACAGGGCGGGTTGACACTGAAGCTTTCTTT. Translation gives CASIKWGTGRVDTEAFF.